This T cell receptor (beta chain) is from a study of T-cell memory formation after mild COVID-19. For the study at large: For the most part, TCR clusters were specific to one donor.

Barcoded TCR alpha and TCR beta cDNA libraries with UMIs came from 5'RACE using constant-segment primers. TCRdb passed the 5' RACE reads through MiXCR, listing each CDR3 protein once. The sample carries hundreds of thousands of distinct CDR3 sequences, roughly 22% recorded once. Sequencing was done on a sample of PBMCs or a T cell subset sorted from them (not recorded which). This sequence was found in an adult woman who had mild COVID-19 (a few samples of this study predate the infection). Cell type and time point are not known.

CDR3 sequence (DNA): TGTGCCAGCAGCGGCCGACTAGCGGGAGGCAATGAGCAGTTCTTC. Protein product: CASSGRLAGGNEQFF. The chain combines TRBV4-2 with TRBJ2-1; 13 positions agree with TRBD2. V shed 5 bases and J 6 bases; nucleotides not matched to a gene: 4. CDR1 is LGHNA, CDR2 YNFKEQ, per germline. This CDR3 is 15 amino acids long.